These 30 T cell receptor beta chains were sequenced from one sample in a study of cytomegalovirus exposure and HLA in healthy donors (dated 2017 in TCRdb). Receptor libraries were prepared by the immunoSEQ multiplex PCR assay. For the multiplex PCR, a mixture combining 60 forward primers for TCR Vbeta segments and 13 reverse primers for TCR Jbeta segments was used. Drawn from immuneACCESS, this table holds only the in-frame rearrangements with V and J called that TCRdb kept. Clones are partly lost; checked studies trace under half to an unresolved V gene and leave the rest unexplained. For this sample the table gives 95,000 to 150,000 clones, of which roughly three fifths were detected only once. The biggest ten clones account for more than 6.5% of the sample. What was sequenced was PBMCs. These receptors came from a woman aged 40 to 50 in good health and CMV-seropositive.

The chain employs TRBV19 and TRBJ2-2, with 9 positions matching TRBD1. The CDR3 extends over 17 amino acids. V lost 10 bases and J lost 5; bases outside the gene matches: 17. CDR1 is LNHDA, CDR2 SQIVND, per germline (reference sequence). In nucleotides, the CDR3 is TGTGCCACCGGCGACCCTCGGGGACAGGGCCGAACCGGGGAGCTGTTTTTT. It specifies CATGDPRGQGRTGELFF.

This chain joins TRBV15 and TRBJ1-1; D unresolved. Trimming pared 4 bases from V and 0 bases from J, leaving 3 bases between. Per germline, CDR1 LNHNV and CDR2 YYDKDF (reference sequence). This CDR3 spans 12 amino acids. DNA of the CDR3: TGTGCCACCAGCACTATGAACACTGAAGCTTTCTTT. As protein: CATSTMNTEAFF. Full variable domain (rest looked up from reference TRBV15 and TRBJ1-1): DAMVIQNPRYQVTQFGKPVTLSCSQTLNHNVMYWYQQKSSQAPKLLFHYYDKDFNNEADTPDNFQSRRPNTSFCFLDIRSPGLGDTAMYLCATSTMNTEAFFGQGTRLTVV.

This clone was counted between two and nine times. The V call is TRBV19, the J call TRBJ1-5; perhaps TRBD1 as D (6 bases). This CDR3 region has 15 residues. Between the trimmed V and J ends, which lost 5 bases and 4 bases, there was a span of 15 bases. Germline V gene data show CDR1 as LNHDA and CDR2 as SQIVND (reference sequence). The CDR3 sequence: CASSERQDLNQPQHF. As DNA, the CDR3 is TGTGCCAGTAGTGAACGACAGGATCTTAATCAGCCCCAGCATTTT.

The rearrangement uses TRBV6-1 and TRBJ2-3; D gene ambiguous. Germline V gives CDR1 MNHNS, CDR2 SASEGT. Trimming cost V 2 bases and J 6 bases, with 12 bases left between them. The CDR3 is made up of 14 amino acids. DNA of the CDR3: TGTGCCAGCAGTGAAACCCCGCCGGTTGATACGCAGTATTTT. Amino acids: CASSETPPVDTQYF.

This chain connects TRBV29-1 to TRBJ1-1; 7 nucleotides agree with TRBD1. Germline CDR1 reads SQVTM; CDR2 reads ANQGSEA. This CDR3 has 13 residues. Germline trimming cut 5 bases from V and 7 bases from J; bases unmatched to any gene: 10. The CDR3 loop is CSVLRTGSGEAFF. The CDR3 DNA follows: TGCAGCGTTCTTCGGACAGGCTCGGGTGAAGCTTTCTTT. Looking up the rest from reference TRBV29-1 and TRBJ1-1 gives the full variable domain: SAVISQKPSRDICQRGTSLTIQCQVDSQVTMMFWYRQQPGQSLTLIATANQGSEATYESGFVIDKFPISRPNLTFSTLTVSNMSPEDSSIYLCSVLRTGSGEAFFGQGTRLTVV.

This clone was picked up a small number of times. The rearrangement joins TRBV25-1 to TRBJ1-1; a possible D gene is TRBD1 (6 bases). This CDR3 has 15 amino acids. Germline V gene sequence: CDR1 MGHDK, CDR2 SYGVNS. Trimming took 4 bases from V and 3 from J, leaving 15 bases between them. The CDR3, as DNA: TGTGCCAGCAGTGGGGGAAGCAGGGGCTACACTGAAGCTTTCTTT. This codes for CASSGGSRGYTEAFF.

The gene calls are TRBV30 and TRBJ2-1; 9 positions match TRBD2. Germline trimming cut 3 bases from V and 7 bases from J; bases unmatched to any gene: 13. This CDR3 comprises 16 residues. Germline V gene data show CDR1 as GTSNPN and CDR2 as SVGIG (reference sequence). This CDR3 reads CAWRALGAGGRNEQFF. The CDR3 nucleotides are TGTGCCTGGAGGGCCCTAGGAGCGGGAGGTAGGAATGAGCAGTTCTTC.

In this sample, this clone turned up a few times. V is TRBV28 and J is TRBJ1-5, with D possibly being TRBD1 (5 bases). Germline CDR1 MDHEN, CDR2 SYDVKM. The V end lost 8 bases, the J end lost 5 bases, and 19 bases lay between the germline ends. There are 15 residues in the CDR3. CDR3 DNA sequence: TGTGCCAGCTTTTCCGGCGGGGTGGGGGATCAGCCCCAGCATTTT. Its translation is CASFSGGVGDQPQHF.

This sequence joins TRBV5-1 and TRBJ1-2; 10 bases match TRBD1. V shed 4 bases and J 7 bases; nucleotides not matched to a gene: 10. Germline V gives CDR1 SGHRS, CDR2 YFSETQ. This CDR3 region has 15 residues. The CDR3 region has the DNA TGCGCCAGCAGCGTGACAGGGGGCGCGGAGGGTGGCTACACCTTC. The encoded protein is CASSVTGGAEGGYTF.

This chain joins TRBV30 and TRBJ1-2; 9 bases line up with TRBD1. With V trimmed by 0 bases and J by 7 bases, 15 bases remained unmatched. Germline values: CDR1 GTSNPN, CDR2 SVGIG (reference sequence). The CDR3 sequence is 17 residues long. Here the CDR3 reads CAWSVNRDRDGAPGYTF. In DNA, the CDR3 is TGTGCCTGGAGTGTAAACCGGGACAGGGATGGGGCACCTGGCTACACCTTC.

The chain has TRBV18 and TRBJ2-5; the match to TRBD1 covers 10 bases. V was clipped by 5 bases and J by 5 bases; unmatched bases: 11. The CDR3 has 16 amino acids. The V gene's germline CDR1 is KGHSH and CDR2 LQKENI. CDR3 in amino acids: CASSGSTGGKVETQYF. As DNA, the CDR3 is TGTGCCAGCTCAGGATCGACAGGGGGCAAGGTCGAGACCCAGTACTTC.

The chain carries TRBV6-5 and TRBJ2-7, with a possible D match to TRBD2 (6 bases). Germline V CDR1 and CDR2: MNHEY, SVGAGI. The CDR3 is 14 amino acids. Trimming pared 0 bases from V and 5 bases from J, leaving 11 bases between. The CDR3, as DNA: TGTGCCAGCAGTTACTCGGGTACGGGGGACGAGCAGTACTTC. It translates to CASSYSGTGDEQYF.

This clone appeared a few times. CDR3 nucleotides: TGTGCCAGCAGCTTAGCGGACAGGGAAACCGGGGAGCTGTTTTTT. Protein product: CASSLADRETGELFF. This chain joins TRBV25-1 and TRBJ2-2, with TRBD1 matching 8 bases. The J segment lost 5 bases and the V segment lost 6 bases, leaving 8 bases of the junction unmatched. The CDR3 loop spans 15 amino acids. Germline V gives CDR1 MGHDK, CDR2 SYGVNS.

The V call is TRBV7-8, the J call TRBJ1-1, with no clear D. The CDR3 is 12 amino acids. Germline values: CDR1 SGHVS, CDR2 FQNEAQ. The germline V and J ends were trimmed by 1 base and 5 bases, with 5 bases remaining between them. CDR3 sequence (DNA): TGTGCCAGCAGCTTAGGGGCGACTGAAGCTTTCTTT. Its protein is CASSLGATEAFF. Variable domain in full (rest from reference TRBV7-8 and TRBJ1-1): GAGVSQSPRYKVAKRGQDVALRCDPISGHVSLFWYQQALGQGPEFLTYFQNEAQLDKSGLPSDRFFAERPEGSVSTLKIQRTQQEDSAVYLCASSLGATEAFFGQGTRLTVV.

This clone was seen more than once but under ten times. The rearrangement links TRBV7-6 to TRBJ2-6; 9 bases map to TRBD1. The ends lost 2 bases at V and 2 bases at J; junction bases unmatched: 13. The CDR3 has 20 residues. The germline gives CDR1 SGHVS, CDR2 FNYEAQ. CDR3 region: CASSLKVAGTGMTGANVLTF. The CDR3 bases are TGTGCCAGCAGCTTAAAAGTGGCCGGGACAGGGATGACTGGGGCCAACGTCCTGACTTTC.

The chain has TRBV6-1 and TRBJ2-2; 9 bases line up with TRBD1. The CDR3 covers 15 residues. Per the germline V gene, CDR1 is MNHNS and CDR2 is SASEGT. V shed 7 bases and J 4 bases; nucleotides not matched to a gene: 7. The CDR3 protein is CASMRGQGSTGELFF. Written as DNA, the CDR3 is TGTGCCAGCATGAGGGGACAGGGAAGCACCGGGGAGCTGTTTTTT.

The chain combines TRBV5-1 with TRBJ1-1; 10 bases are a match to TRBD1. CDR1 and CDR2 (germline): SGHRS, YFSETQ. V dropped 5 bases and J dropped 4; count of bases not matched to a gene: 8. There are 15 residues in the CDR3. CDR3 residues: CASSPRQGARTEAFF. DNA of the CDR3: TGCGCCAGCAGTCCCAGACAGGGGGCCCGCACTGAAGCTTTCTTT. The full variable domain, with the rest looked up from reference TRBV5-1 and TRBJ1-1, is KAGVTQTPRYLIKTRGQQVTLSCSPISGHRSVSWYQQTPGQGLQFLFEYFSETQRNKGNFPGRFSGRQFSNSRSEMNVSTLELGDSALYLCASSPRQGARTEAFFGQGTRLTVV.

This clone has a handful of counts. The J gene is TRBJ1-1, the V gene TRBV5-1; D remains ambiguous. V was clipped by 0 bases and J by 1 base, with 16 bases between them. Germline V gives CDR1 SGHRS, CDR2 YFSETQ. The CDR3 loop spans 17 amino acids. This CDR3 reads CASSLGGTMATNTEAFF. CDR3 DNA: TGCGCCAGCAGCTTGGGCGGAACTATGGCGACGAACACTGAAGCTTTCTTT.

V usage is TRBV27 and J usage is TRBJ1-1; D is uncertain. The CDR3 covers 11 residues. Trimming cost V 5 bases and J 9 bases, with 10 bases left between them. Looked up from germline, CDR1 is MNHEY and CDR2 is SMNVEV (reference sequence). CDR3 coding DNA: TGTGCCAGCAGTACGGAGGGTAAAGCTTTCTTT. Amino acids: CASSTEGKAFF.

The chain combines TRBV7-3 with TRBJ2-5, with D perhaps matching TRBD1 (6 bases). Germline V gene lookup returns CDR1 SGHTA and CDR2 FQGTGA. V dropped 4 bases and J dropped 4 bases, with 10 bases sitting between them. This CDR3 has 13 residues. CDR3 sequence: CASSSGQRETQYF. CDR3 bases: TGTGCCAGCAGCTCCGGACAGAGAGAGACCCAGTACTTC. The whole variable domain, filled in from reference TRBV7-3 and TRBJ2-5, reads GAGVSQTPSNKVTEKGKYVELRCDPISGHTALYWYRQSLGQGPEFLIYFQGTGAADDSGLPNDRFFAVRPEGSVSTLKIQRTERGDSAVYLCASSSGQRETQYFGPGTRLLVL.

The rearrangement links TRBV5-1 to TRBJ2-3; no clear D. Trimming left V 0 bases short and J 3 bases short, with 5 bases between. The germline gives CDR1 SGHRS, CDR2 YFSETQ. CDR3 size: 13 residues. The CDR3 reads CASSLDSTDTQYF. The CDR3 nucleotides read TGCGCCAGCAGCTTGGACTCTACAGATACGCAGTATTTT.

This chain links TRBV5-4 with TRBJ2-7; tentatively, D is TRBD2 (5 bases). In germline, CDR1 is SGHNT, CDR2 YYREEE (reference sequence). CDR3 length equals 12 residues. Trimming removed 1 base at V and 6 bases at J, with 8 bases between. The CDR3, as DNA: TGTGCCAGCAGCTTGTTTGGGAGCGAGCAGTACTTC. Protein: CASSLFGSEQYF.

In its sample, this clone was seen once. The chain has TRBV5-6 and TRBJ2-7; 13 bases match TRBD2. Trimming cost V 5 bases and J 6 bases; bases outside gene matches: 8. This CDR3 is built from 15 residues. Germline CDR1 and CDR2: SGHDT and YYEEEE. CDR3 nucleotide sequence: TGTGCCAGCAGGAGAGGGACTAGCGGGAATAGCGAGCAGTACTTC. Translating gives CASRRGTSGNSEQYF.

The sample holds a few counts of this clone. This chain connects TRBV7-9 to TRBJ2-5; 10 nucleotides match TRBD2. The CDR3 runs 14 residues. In germline, CDR1 is SEHNR, CDR2 FQNEAQ (reference sequence). Losses at the gene ends were 3 bases for V and 5 bases for J; bases not matched to a gene: 3. CDR3 protein: CASSFQTSGETQYF. The CDR3 DNA sequence: TGTGCCAGCAGCTTCCAGACTAGCGGGGAGACCCAGTACTTC.

This clone was counted between two and nine times. The V call is TRBV5-1, the J call TRBJ2-1; D call uncertain. The CDR3 is 15 residues long. The V end lost 4 bases, the J end lost 0 bases, and 11 bases lay between the germline ends. CDR1 and CDR2 (germline): SGHRS, YFSETQ. The CDR3 region is CASSLAGFSYNEQFF. The DNA for the CDR3 is TGCGCCAGCAGCCTGGCAGGATTCTCCTACAATGAGCAGTTCTTC.

The CDR3 loop reads CASSTDASGGSGELFF. The CDR3 DNA reads TGCGCCAGCAGCACCGACGCTAGCGGGGGCTCCGGGGAGCTGTTTTTT. The chain combines TRBV5-1 with TRBJ2-2; 10 bases are shared with TRBD2. This CDR3 has 16 residues. CDR1 and CDR2 from the germline V gene are SGHRS and YFSETQ. J lost 6 bases, V lost 4 bases, and 9 bases had no gene match.

The table lists this clone with a few counts. This sequence joins TRBV10-1 and TRBJ1-2, with TRBD1 as a possible D gene (5 bases). Germline V lookup: CDR1 WNHNN, CDR2 SYGVQD (reference sequence). Trimming took off 0 bases at V and 1 base at J, with 12 bases between the two ends. The CDR3 spans 16 residues. CDR3 residues: CASSESRQNLNYGYTF. The CDR3 DNA sequence: TGCGCCAGCAGTGAGTCCCGACAGAACCTTAACTATGGCTACACCTTC.

This clone was picked up a small number of times. The gene calls are TRBV5-6 and TRBJ2-7, with TRBD2 as a possible D gene (6 bases). The V gene's germline CDR1 is SGHDT and CDR2 YYEEEE. The CDR3 contains 15 residues. The germline V and J ends were trimmed by 4 bases and 3 bases, with 17 bases remaining between them. The DNA of the CDR3 is TGTGCCAGCAGCCCCCGGCGGGGAGTGGACTACGAGCAGTACTTC. Its translation: CASSPRRGVDYEQYF.

The V call is TRBV30, the J call TRBJ1-3; 8 bases are shared with TRBD1. In germline, CDR1 is GTSNPN, CDR2 SVGIG (reference sequence). There are 13 residues in the CDR3. Trimming at V came to 8 bases and at J to 3 bases, leaving 6 bases not matched to a gene. The CDR3 reads CAGGQVDGNTIYF. The DNA of the CDR3 is TGTGCCGGGGGACAGGTTGATGGAAACACCATATATTTT.

The chain recombines TRBV19 with TRBJ2-7, with a tentative D call TRBD1 (6 bases). The CDR3 is made up of 14 amino acids. Germline V lookup: CDR1 LNHDA, CDR2 SQIVND (reference sequence). Between the trimmed V and J ends, which lost 5 bases and 0 bases, there was a span of 11 bases. CDR3 in amino acids: CASSVTGSSYEQYF. Here the CDR3 DNA reads TGTGCCAGTAGTGTAACAGGGAGCTCCTACGAGCAGTACTTC.